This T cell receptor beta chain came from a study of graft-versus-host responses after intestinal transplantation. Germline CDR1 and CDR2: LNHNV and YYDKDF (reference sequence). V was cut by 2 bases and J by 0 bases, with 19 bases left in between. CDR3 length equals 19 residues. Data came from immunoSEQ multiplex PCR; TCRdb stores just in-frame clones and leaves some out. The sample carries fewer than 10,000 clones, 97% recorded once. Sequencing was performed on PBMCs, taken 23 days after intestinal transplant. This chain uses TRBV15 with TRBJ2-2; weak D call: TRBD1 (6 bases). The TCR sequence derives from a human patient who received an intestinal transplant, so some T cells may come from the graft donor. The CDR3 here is CATSRQTRGHQANTGELFF. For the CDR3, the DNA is TGTGCCACCAGCAGACAGACCAGGGGACATCAGGCGAACACCGGGGAGCTGTTTTTT.